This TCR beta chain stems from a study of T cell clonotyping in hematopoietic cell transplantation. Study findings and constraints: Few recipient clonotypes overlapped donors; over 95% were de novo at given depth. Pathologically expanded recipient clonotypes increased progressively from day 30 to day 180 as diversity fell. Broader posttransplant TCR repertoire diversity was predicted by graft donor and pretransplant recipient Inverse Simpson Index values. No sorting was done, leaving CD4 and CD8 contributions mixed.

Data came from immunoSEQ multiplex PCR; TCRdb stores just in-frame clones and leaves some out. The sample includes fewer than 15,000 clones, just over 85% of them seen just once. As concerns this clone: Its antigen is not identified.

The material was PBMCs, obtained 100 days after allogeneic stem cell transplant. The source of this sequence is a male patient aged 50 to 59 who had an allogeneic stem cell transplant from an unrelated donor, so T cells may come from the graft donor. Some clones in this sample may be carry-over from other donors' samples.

In nucleotides, the CDR3 is TGTGCCAGCAGCTTAGCGGGGGCCCAAGAGACCCAGTACTTC. Protein: CASSLAGAQETQYF. V usage is TRBV7-2 and J usage is TRBJ2-5, with D possibly matching TRBD1 (6 bases). Deletions cut 0 bases from V and 1 base from J, with 6 bases between. Germline V gives CDR1 SGHTA, CDR2 FQGNSA. The CDR3 has 14 amino acids.